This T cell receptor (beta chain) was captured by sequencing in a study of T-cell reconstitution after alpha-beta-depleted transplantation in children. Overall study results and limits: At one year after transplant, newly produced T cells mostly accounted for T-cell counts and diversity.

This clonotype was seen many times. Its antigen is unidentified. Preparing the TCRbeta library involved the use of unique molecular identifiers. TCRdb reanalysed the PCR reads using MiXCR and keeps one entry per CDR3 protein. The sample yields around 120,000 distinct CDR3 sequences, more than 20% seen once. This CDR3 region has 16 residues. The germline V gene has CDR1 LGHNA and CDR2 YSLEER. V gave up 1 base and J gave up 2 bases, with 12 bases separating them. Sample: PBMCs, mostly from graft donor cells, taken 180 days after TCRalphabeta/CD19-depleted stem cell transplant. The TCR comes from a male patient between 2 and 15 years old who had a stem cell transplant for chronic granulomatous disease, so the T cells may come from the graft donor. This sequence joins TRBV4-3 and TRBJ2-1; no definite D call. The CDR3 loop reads CASSQGPWSTYNEQFF. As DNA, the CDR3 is TGCGCCAGCAGCCAAGGTCCCTGGTCTACCTACAATGAGCAGTTCTTC.